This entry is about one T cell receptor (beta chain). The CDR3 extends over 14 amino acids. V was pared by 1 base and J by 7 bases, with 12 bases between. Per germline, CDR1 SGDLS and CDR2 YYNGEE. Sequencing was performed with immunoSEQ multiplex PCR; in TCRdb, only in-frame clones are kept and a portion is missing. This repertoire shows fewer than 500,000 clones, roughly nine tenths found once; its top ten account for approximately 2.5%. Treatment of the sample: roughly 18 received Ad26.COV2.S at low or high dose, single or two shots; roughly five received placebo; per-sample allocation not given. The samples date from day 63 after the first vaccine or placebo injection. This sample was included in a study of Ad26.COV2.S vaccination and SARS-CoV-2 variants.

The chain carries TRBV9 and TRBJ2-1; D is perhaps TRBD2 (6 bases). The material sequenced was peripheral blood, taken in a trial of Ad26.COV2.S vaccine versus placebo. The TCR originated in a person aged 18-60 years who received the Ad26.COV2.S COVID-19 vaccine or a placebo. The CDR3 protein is CASSVTSQENEQFF. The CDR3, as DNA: TGTGCCAGCAGCGTAACTAGCCAGGAAAATGAGCAGTTCTTC.